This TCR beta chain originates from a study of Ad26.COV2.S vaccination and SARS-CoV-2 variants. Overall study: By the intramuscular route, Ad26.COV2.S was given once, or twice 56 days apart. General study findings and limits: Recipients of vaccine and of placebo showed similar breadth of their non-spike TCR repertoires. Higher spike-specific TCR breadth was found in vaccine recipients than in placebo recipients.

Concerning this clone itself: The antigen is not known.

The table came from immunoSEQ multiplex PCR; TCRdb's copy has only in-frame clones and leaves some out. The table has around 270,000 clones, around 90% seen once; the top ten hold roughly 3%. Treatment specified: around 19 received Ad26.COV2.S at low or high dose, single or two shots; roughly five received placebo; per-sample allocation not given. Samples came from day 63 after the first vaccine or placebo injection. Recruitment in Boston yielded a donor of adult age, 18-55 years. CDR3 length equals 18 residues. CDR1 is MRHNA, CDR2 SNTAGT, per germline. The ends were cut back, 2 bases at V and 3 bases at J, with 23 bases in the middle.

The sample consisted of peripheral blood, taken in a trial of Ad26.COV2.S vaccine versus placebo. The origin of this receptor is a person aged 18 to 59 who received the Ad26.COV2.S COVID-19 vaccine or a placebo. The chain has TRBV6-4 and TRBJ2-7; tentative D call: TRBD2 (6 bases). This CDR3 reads CASSDTSSRRGICYEQYV. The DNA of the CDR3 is TGTGCCAGCAGTGACACTTCTTCCCGACGGGGGATTTGCTACGAGCAGTACGTC.